The 2 T cell receptor beta chains given below trace back to one sample, sequenced in a study of blood T cell repertoires in COVID-19. Only in-frame clones appear in the TCRdb table, and some are missing; sequencing was by immunoSEQ multiplex PCR. The repertoire includes around 80,000 clones, 82% of them detected once, and approximately 30% sits in the top ten. The specimen sequenced was peripheral blood. These receptor sequences come from a human donor in a cohort sampled during active COVID-19.

The genes are TRBV2 and TRBJ1-5; 7 positions agree with TRBD1. The CDR3 loop spans 13 amino acids. CDR1 SNHLY and CDR2 FYNNEI come from the germline V gene. The J segment lost 4 bases and the V segment lost 7 bases, leaving 4 bases of the junction unmatched. CDR3 amino acids: CASKRGLNQPQHF. The CDR3, as DNA: TGTGCCAGCAAAAGGGGGCTTAATCAGCCCCAGCATTTT. The whole variable domain, remainder taken from reference TRBV2 and TRBJ1-5, is EPEVTQTPSHQVTQMGQEVILRCVPISNHLYFYWYRQILGQKVEFLVSFYNNEISEKSEIFDDQFSVERPDGSNFTLKIRSTKLEDSAMYFCASKRGLNQPQHFGDGTRLSIL.

V usage is TRBV6-2 or TRBV6-3 and J usage is TRBJ1-4; unclear D gene. Germline assignment: CDR1 MNHEY and CDR2 SVGEGT. The CDR3 loop spans 16 amino acids. With 0 bases removed from V and 5 bases from J, the gap between germline ends came to 13 bases. The CDR3 region has the DNA TGTGCCAGCAGTTACTCCCGAACAGCTACCAATGAAAAACTGTTTTTT. Residues: CASSYSRTATNEKLFF.